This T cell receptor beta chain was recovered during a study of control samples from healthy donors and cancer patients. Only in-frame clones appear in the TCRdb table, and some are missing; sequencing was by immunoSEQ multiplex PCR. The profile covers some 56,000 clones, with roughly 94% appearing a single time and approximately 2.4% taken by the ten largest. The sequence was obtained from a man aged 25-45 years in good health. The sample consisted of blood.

CDR3 nucleotide sequence: TGTGCCAGCAGCCCTAGACCCACTGCCTACGAGCAGTACTTC. It translates to CASSPRPTAYEQYF. The chain uses TRBV5-8 and TRBJ2-7; D is uncertain. Germline CDR1 SGHTS, CDR2 YDEGEE. V was trimmed by 4 bases and J by 2 bases, leaving 13 bases between them. CDR3 size: 14 residues. The whole variable domain, filled in from reference TRBV5-8 and TRBJ2-7, reads EAGVTQSPTHLIKTRGQQATLRCSPISGHTSVYWYQQALGLGLQFLLWYDEGEERNRGNFPPRFSGRQFPNYSSELNVNALELEDSALYLCASSPRPTAYEQYFGPGTRLTVT.